Below are 8 T cell receptor beta chains sequenced from a single sample in a study of CD8 T cells in ankylosing spondylitis. TCRdb used MiXCR to reprocess the 5' RACE reads, holding one entry per CDR3 protein. The data contain about 160,000 distinct CDR3 sequences, roughly 10% of them singletons. The sample comprised blood, either unsorted or a sorted T cell fraction (not recorded which). All receptors derive from a female donor with ankylosing spondylitis or in good health (not recorded which).

In its sample, this clonotype was seen many times. V is TRBV10-3 and J is TRBJ2-3; tentatively, D is TRBD1 or TRBD2 (5 bases each). The V gene's germline CDR1 is ENHRY and CDR2 SYGVKD. CDR3 length: 14 residues. Trimming left V 11 bases short and J 3 bases short, with 18 bases between. In DNA, the CDR3 is TGTGCCGCCGGGACCCCCCTAGGGACAGATACGCAGTATTTT. Its translation: CAAGTPLGTDTQYF.

This clonotype was recorded a few times. This chain joins TRBV27 and TRBJ2-5; perhaps TRBD2 as D (6 bases). CDR3 length: 14 residues. Germline assignment: CDR1 MNHEY and CDR2 SMNVEV (reference sequence). Trimming removed 5 bases from V and 2 bases from J, with 12 bases in between. The CDR3 loop is CASSNRDFQETQYF. DNA for the CDR3: TGTGCCAGCAGTAACCGGGACTTTCAAGAGACCCAGTACTTC.

This clonotype appeared a few times. The chain is built from TRBV12-3 or TRBV12-4 and TRBJ2-1; 9 positions match TRBD1. This CDR3 has 14 residues. V lost 5 bases, J lost 9 bases, and 8 bases stayed unmatched. The CDR3 loop reads CASSPGTGFGEQFF. DNA of the CDR3: TGTGCCAGCAGTCCTGGGACAGGGTTCGGTGAGCAGTTCTTC.

The J gene is TRBJ2-7, the V gene TRBV7-2, with 7 bases lining up with TRBD2. This CDR3 spans 13 amino acids. Unmatched junction bases numbered 3, after V lost 5 bases and J lost 2 bases. CDR1 and CDR2 (germline): SGHTA, FQGNSA. DNA for the CDR3: TGTGCCAGCAGCCATGGGACTACCTACGAGCAGTACTTC. This encodes CASSHGTTYEQYF.

This clonotype was recorded at least ten times. The chain is built from TRBV5-1 and TRBJ2-7; the match to TRBD1 covers 9 bases. The CDR3 contains 16 residues. Looked up from germline, CDR1 is SGHRS and CDR2 is YFSETQ. The junction had 7 bases not matched to a gene; V was cut back by 0 bases and J by 3 bases. Here the CDR3 DNA reads TGCGCCAGCAGCTTGGAGGCCGGGACAGGGCGCTACGAGCAGTACTTC. This translates into CASSLEAGTGRYEQYF.

This clonotype was recorded a few times. The rearrangement uses TRBV7-9 and TRBJ2-1, with 7 bases fitting TRBD2. J gave up 5 bases and V 5 bases, and 6 bases lay outside the gene matches. Per the germline V gene, CDR1 is SEHNR and CDR2 is FQNEAQ (reference sequence). This CDR3 comprises 14 residues. CDR3 amino acids: CASSLGDYHNEQFF. The CDR3 nucleotides read TGTGCCAGCAGCCTAGGGGACTACCACAATGAGCAGTTCTTC.

Only a few counts were recorded for this clonotype. The chain employs TRBV27 and TRBJ2-7; D is undetermined. This CDR3 is built from 15 residues. The V and J ends lost 3 bases and 4 bases respectively, with 16 bases between them. Germline V gives CDR1 MNHEY, CDR2 SMNVEV (reference sequence). The CDR3 reads CASSLAASIGYEQYF. CDR3 nucleotides: TGTGCCAGCAGTTTGGCCGCCTCCATTGGGTACGAGCAGTACTTC.

This clonotype turned up a few times. This rearrangement joins TRBV7-9 to TRBJ1-2; D remains ambiguous. The CDR3 covers 16 residues. With 1 base removed from V and 8 bases from J, the gap between germline ends came to 20 bases. Germline CDR1 and CDR2: SEHNR and FQNEAQ (reference sequence). CDR3 bases: TGTGCCAGCAGCTTAGTCTCTGGCGACATGAAGTACGGCTACACCTTC. As protein: CASSLVSGDMKYGYTF.